The next 27 T cell receptor beta chains were all read from a single sample in a study of regulatory T cells in long-lasting Graves disease. The time point was: newly diagnosed GD, antithyroid drugs for less than 3 months. The TCR library was made from RNA that had been extracted from PBMCs in TRIzol. Investigators prepared the TCR beta libraries by applying iRepertoire HTBI primers and Arm-PCR of CDR3 regions. Each CDR3 protein is one row after TCRdb ran MiXCR on the multiplex PCR reads. The data contain about 500,000 distinct CDR3 sequences, about 11% of them seen just once; the ten biggest clones take up approximately 9.6%. These data also formed part of another study, on T cells in Graves' hyperthyroidism and ophthalmopathy.

The sequenced sample was peripheral blood mononuclear cells (PBMCs), obtained at new diagnosis, from a patient treated with antithyroid drugs. The receptors originated from a woman aged 30 to 39 with Graves disease.

This clonotype was seen ten or more times. The chain recombines TRBV2 with TRBJ2-5, with a weak D call TRBD1 (6 bases). Trimming shortened V by 9 bases and J by 5 bases, and 19 bases separated the two germline ends. Per the germline V gene, CDR1 is SNHLY and CDR2 is FYNNEI. The CDR3 loop spans 14 amino acids. The DNA for the CDR3 is TGTGCCAGTAAACGACTGGGGGCCGGGGAGACCCAGTACTTC. Translation: CASKRLGAGETQYF.

The rearrangement links TRBV28 to TRBJ2-1; tentatively, D is TRBD2 (5 bases). Trimming left V 11 bases short and J 3 bases short, with 14 bases between. Germline CDR1 is MDHEN and CDR2 is SYDVKM. The length of the CDR3 is 13 residues. The CDR3 region has the DNA TGTGCCGTCGAGCGGACGAGCTACAATGAGCAGTTCTTC. It encodes CAVERTSYNEQFF.

DNA of the CDR3: TGTGCCAGCAGCCTTCCGGGACAGGGGGCTTCTGAAGCTTTCTTT. Translating it yields CASSLPGQGASEAFF. The chain couples TRBV4-2 to TRBJ1-1; 12 nucleotides match TRBD1. V shed 4 bases and J 6 bases; nucleotides not matched to a gene: 6. Germline CDR1 is LGHNA and CDR2 is YNFKEQ. This CDR3 has 15 amino acids.

The chain employs TRBV4-1 and TRBJ1-5, with a possible D match to TRBD1 (5 bases). This CDR3 is 14 amino acids long. The ends were cut back, 1 base at V and 8 bases at J, with 12 bases in the middle. Germline CDR1 is MGHRA and CDR2 is YSYEKL. The CDR3 is CASSQVEGIKPQHF. The CDR3 DNA is TGCGCCAGCAGCCAAGTAGAGGGGATCAAGCCCCAGCATTTT.

This chain joins TRBV11-3 and TRBJ2-1; maybe TRBD2 (6 bases). The CDR3 covers 14 residues. Trimming cost V 3 bases and J 2 bases, with 8 bases left between them. Per germline, CDR1 SGHNT and CDR2 YENEEA. This chain's CDR3 is CASSFPGAYNEQFF. The CDR3 coding sequence is TGTGCCAGCAGCTTCCCGGGGGCCTACAATGAGCAGTTCTTC.

This clonotype appeared a few times. The rearrangement uses TRBV7-9 and TRBJ2-3; TRBD1 is a possible D gene (6 bases). The germline gives CDR1 SEHNR, CDR2 FQNEAQ (reference sequence). V gave up 7 bases and J gave up 9 bases, with 14 bases separating them. The CDR3 length is 12 residues. The CDR3 protein is CASNPETGTQYF. Written as DNA, the CDR3 is TGTGCCAGCAACCCCGAAACAGGGACGCAGTATTTT.

This clonotype was counted a few times. The CDR3 bases are TGCGCCAGCAGCTTGGACGGAGGCCTCCCCCTATACGAGCAGTACTTC. Translated, it gives CASSLDGGLPLYEQYF. The chain links TRBV5-1 to TRBJ2-7; D may be TRBD2 (5 bases). Germline V gene lookup returns CDR1 SGHRS and CDR2 YFSETQ. V lost 0 bases to trimming and J lost 4 bases, with 17 bases between them. There are 16 residues in the CDR3. Full variable domain (rest looked up from reference TRBV5-1 and TRBJ2-7): KAGVTQTPRYLIKTRGQQVTLSCSPISGHRSVSWYQQTPGQGLQFLFEYFSETQRNKGNFPGRFSGRQFSNSRSEMNVSTLELGDSALYLCASSLDGGLPLYEQYFGPGTRLTVT.

Many counts were recorded for this clonotype. The genes are TRBV7-9 and TRBJ2-7; no clear D gene. The CDR3 is 14 residues long. The ends were cut back, 1 base at V and 2 bases at J, with 9 bases in the middle. Per the germline V gene, CDR1 is SEHNR and CDR2 is FQNEAQ (reference sequence). CDR3 sequence reads: CASSLEPHPYEQYF. Here the CDR3 DNA reads TGTGCCAGCAGCTTAGAGCCCCACCCCTACGAGCAGTACTTC.

This clonotype was detected ten times or more. V and J are TRBV27 and TRBJ1-2; D gene uncertain. V shed 5 bases and J shed 5 bases, with 12 bases lying between them. Germline assignment: CDR1 MNHEY and CDR2 SMNVEV (reference sequence). The CDR3 has 13 amino acids. The CDR3 loop is CASSPRTYYGYTF. CDR3 coding DNA: TGTGCCAGCAGTCCCCGGACGTATTATGGCTACACCTTC.

This clonotype was counted many times. J is TRBJ1-5 and V is TRBV6-2 or TRBV6-3; unclear D gene. This CDR3 spans 15 amino acids. Trimming cost V 6 bases and J 7 bases, with 19 bases left between them. Germline CDR1 MNHEY, CDR2 SVGEGT. CDR3 DNA sequence: TGTGCCAGCAGCCCTCGTGCAGCCGGAGGACAGCCCCAGCATTTT. Its translation: CASSPRAAGGQPQHF.

This clonotype was observed many times. This sequence joins TRBV9 and TRBJ2-1, with D possibly being TRBD1 (6 bases). The CDR3 is 15 residues long. The ends were cut back, 0 bases at V and 7 bases at J, with 14 bases in the middle. Germline V gene lookup returns CDR1 SGDLS and CDR2 YYNGEE. CDR3: CASSVGQGNWNEQFF. For the CDR3, the DNA is TGTGCCAGCAGCGTAGGGCAGGGGAACTGGAATGAGCAGTTCTTC.

This clonotype was seen repeatedly, ten times or more. This rearrangement joins TRBV7-9 to TRBJ2-3; D could derive from TRBD1 or TRBD2 (7 bases each). V shed 6 bases and J shed 2 bases, with 21 bases lying between them. Per germline, CDR1 SEHNR and CDR2 FQNEAQ (reference sequence). CDR3 size: 17 residues. CDR3 sequence: CASRPGRGRHPTDTQYF. The CDR3, as DNA: TGTGCCAGCAGGCCAGGGAGGGGGCGCCACCCCACAGATACGCAGTATTTT. Complete variable domain (other parts from reference TRBV7-9 and TRBJ2-3): DTGVSQNPRHKITKRGQNVTFRCDPISEHNRLYWYRQTLGQGPEFLTYFQNEAQLEKSRLLSDRFSAERPKGSFSTLEIQRTEQGDSAMYLCASRPGRGRHPTDTQYFGPGTRLTVL.

This clonotype has a count of ten or more. The rearrangement uses TRBV20-1 and TRBJ1-2; TRBD1 might be the D (6 bases). The CDR3 runs to 15 residues. Germline-derived CDR1 and CDR2 are DFQATT and SNEGSKA (reference sequence). The V gene lost 0 bases and the J gene lost 8 bases, with 19 bases spanning the gap. The CDR3 DNA reads as TGCAGTGCTAGAGATCCGGAACAGGGAATATGGGGCTACACCTTC. It codes for CSARDPEQGIWGYTF.

This clonotype was counted a few times. V is TRBV3-1 and J is TRBJ2-2, with 9 bases matching TRBD2. The V segment lost 1 base and the J segment 0 bases; nucleotides outside the gene matches: 12. CDR3 length equals 20 residues. The germline gives CDR1 LGHDT, CDR2 YNNKEL (reference sequence). The CDR3 DNA reads TGTGCCAGCAGCCAAGGAATAGCGGGAGCGCCGGAGACGAACACCGGGGAGCTGTTTTTT. Translated, it gives CASSQGIAGAPETNTGELFF. Using reference TRBV3-1 and TRBJ2-2 for the parts outside the CDR3, the full variable domain is DTAVSQTPKYLVTQMGNDKSIKCEQNLGHDTMYWYKQDSKKFLKIMFSYNNKELIINETVPNRFSPKSPDKAHLNLHINSLELGDSAVYFCASSQGIAGAPETNTGELFFGEGSRLTVL.

Many counts were recorded for this clonotype. The rearrangement uses TRBV6-5 and TRBJ2-5; no clear D. V gave up 0 bases and J gave up 2 bases, with 10 bases separating them. CDR1 and CDR2 from the germline V gene are MNHEY and SVGAGI. CDR3 length equals 15 residues. CDR3 sequence reads: CASSYSHSFQETQYF. The CDR3 bases are TGTGCCAGCAGTTACTCACACAGCTTTCAAGAGACCCAGTACTTC.

On this clonotype: A clone one base away is much larger, so this may be a read error. The CDR3 DNA is TGTGCCAGCAGTTGCATCGGGAGTCACTACGAGCAGTACTTC. This gives the protein CASSCIGSHYEQYF. The V and J genes are TRBV6-5 and TRBJ2-7; tentative D call: TRBD2 (6 bases). From germline, CDR1 is MNHEY and CDR2 SVGAGI. The V end lost 4 bases, the J end lost 3 bases, and 13 bases lay between the germline ends. CDR3 length: 14 amino acids.

This clonotype was detected many times. V and J are TRBV2 and TRBJ2-5; unclear D gene. Germline CDR1 reads SNHLY; CDR2 reads FYNNEI. This CDR3 region has 13 residues. The ends were cut back, 5 bases at V and 2 bases at J, with 9 bases in the middle. The CDR3 DNA is TGTGCCAGCAGTTCAAACAGACAAGAGACCCAGTACTTC. Protein sequence: CASSSNRQETQYF.

There are many counts of this clonotype. The chain combines TRBV24-1 with TRBJ2-1; 12 positions agree with TRBD2. The CDR3 contains 18 residues. The ends lost 4 bases at V and 6 bases at J; junction bases unmatched: 12. CDR1 is KGHDR, CDR2 SFDVKD, per germline. CDR3 bases: TGTGCCACCAGTGACTCTAGAATATCTAGCGGGAGGGCCAATGAGCAGTTCTTC. Translation: CATSDSRISSGRANEQFF.

Notes on this clonotype: A much larger clone lies a single base off, so this may be a read error. The CDR3 DNA reads TGTGCCACCAGCAGAGACCGACAAAATTGGGTCTCAACCGGGGAGCTGTTTTTT. It yields the protein CATSRDRQNWVSTGELFF. The chain combines TRBV15 with TRBJ2-2; the D is unclear. CDR1 is LNHNV, CDR2 YYDKDF, per germline (reference sequence). Trimming removed 0 bases from V and 5 bases from J, with 19 bases in between. CDR3 size: 18 residues.

The rearrangement joins TRBV19 to TRBJ1-1, with unresolved D. Germline V gene sequence: CDR1 LNHDA, CDR2 SQIVND (reference sequence). The CDR3 totals 13 residues. In DNA form, the CDR3 reads TGTGACATGCCGGCCATCTCGAGGACTGAAGCTTTCTTT. It encodes CDMPAISRTEAFF.

This clonotype was counted at least ten times. The gene calls are TRBV7-2 and TRBJ1-5; 7 nucleotides align to TRBD1. The CDR3 is 15 amino acids. The germline gives CDR1 SGHTA, CDR2 FQGNSA. Trimming took 5 bases from V and 1 from J; bases not matched to a gene: 5. DNA for the CDR3: TGTGCCAGCAGCCCATCAGGGGGGAGCAATCAGCCCCAGCATTTT. It translates to CASSPSGGSNQPQHF.

As concerns this clonotype: Since a much larger clone is just one base distant, this may be a read error. The chain is built from TRBV28 and TRBJ1-2; TRBD1 matches at 7 bases. Germline CDR1 MDHEN, CDR2 SYDVKM. The J segment lost 1 base and the V segment lost 2 bases, leaving 7 bases of the junction unmatched. This CDR3 comprises 16 residues. The CDR3, as DNA: TGTGCCAGCAGTTTACGGGGCAGGGGGATTAACTATGGCTACACCTTC. Translation gives CASSLRGRGINYGYTF.

This clonotype came up many times. The chain employs TRBV20-1 and TRBJ2-7; TRBD2 matches at 10 bases. The J segment lost 3 bases and the V segment lost 5 bases, leaving 4 bases of the junction unmatched. The CDR3 spans 13 residues. Germline V gives CDR1 DFQATT, CDR2 SNEGSKA (reference sequence). CDR3 loop: CSAFRLAGYEQYF. The CDR3 nucleotides are TGCAGTGCTTTTCGACTAGCGGGCTACGAGCAGTACTTC.

The gene calls are TRBV27 and TRBJ2-3; D may be TRBD1 or TRBD2 (5 bases each). CDR1 and CDR2 from the germline V gene are MNHEY and SMNVEV (reference sequence). The CDR3 is 13 amino acids. V gave up 6 bases and J gave up 8 bases, with 15 bases separating them. Here the CDR3 reads CASRPGTVGTQYF. The CDR3 DNA reads TGTGCCAGCAGACCCGGGACGGTGGGTACGCAGTATTTT.

This clonotype was recorded at least ten times. This chain connects TRBV10-3 to TRBJ2-3; a weak D match, TRBD1 (5 bases). Germline-derived CDR1 and CDR2 are ENHRY and SYGVKD. Trimming pared 3 bases from V and 2 bases from J, leaving 15 bases between. The CDR3 consists of 16 residues. The CDR3 DNA reads TGTGCCATCAGTGACCCGACAGTACTTGACACAGATACGCAGTATTTT. This gives the protein CAISDPTVLDTDTQYF.

The rearrangement links TRBV5-6 to TRBJ1-5, with D uncertain. The CDR3 is 14 amino acids. Germline values: CDR1 SGHDT, CDR2 YYEEEE. The ends were cut back, 0 bases at V and 6 bases at J, with 10 bases in the middle. CDR3 protein: CASSLGAFAQPQHF. DNA for the CDR3: TGTGCCAGCAGCTTGGGGGCCTTCGCTCAGCCCCAGCATTTT.

This clonotype was counted at least ten times. The gene calls are TRBV12-3 or TRBV12-4 and TRBJ2-2; 7 bases align to TRBD1. The CDR3 is 14 amino acids. V dropped 5 bases and J dropped 6; count of bases not matched to a gene: 6. The CDR3 loop reads CASSVHQGAGELFF. In DNA form, the CDR3 reads TGTGCCAGCAGTGTCCATCAGGGGGCCGGGGAGCTGTTTTTT.